A single sample gave rise to the 31 T cell receptor beta chains below, sequenced in a study of Ad26.COV2.S vaccination and SARS-CoV-2 variants. Treatment of the sample: around 19 received Ad26.COV2.S at low or high dose, single or two shots; about five received placebo; per-sample allocation not given. The study sampled participants on day 63 after the first vaccine or placebo injection. Assay used: immunoSEQ multiplex PCR; TCRdb lists only in-frame clones, some missing. The top ten hold about 5.4% of the sample, which has about 320,000 clones, about 90% seen once. The sample consisted of peripheral blood, taken in a trial of Ad26.COV2.S vaccine versus placebo. The source of these receptors is a person aged 18-65 years who received the Ad26.COV2.S COVID-19 vaccine or a placebo.

The chain is built from TRBV6-2 or TRBV6-3 and TRBJ2-2; 7 nucleotides match TRBD2. The V gene end was trimmed by 6 bases and the J gene end by 2 bases; junction bases not matched to a gene: 6. The CDR3 length is 15 residues. Looked up from germline, CDR1 is MNHEY and CDR2 is SVGEGT. Written as DNA, the CDR3 is TGTGCCAGCAGCCGTGAGCGGGGAAACACCGGGGAGCTGTTTTTT. Translating it yields CASSRERGNTGELFF.

CDR3 sequence (DNA): TGTGCCAGCTCTCCGACTAGCGGGGTCTTAAATGAGCAGTTCTTC. Its protein is CASSPTSGVLNEQFF. The V call is TRBV18, the J call TRBJ2-1; 11 bases align to TRBD2. The CDR3 consists of 15 residues. CDR1 is KGHSH and CDR2 is LQKENI in the germline V gene. V gave up 6 bases and J gave up 7 bases; unmatched junction bases: 8.

This sequence joins TRBV3-1 (or the pseudogene TRBV3-2) and TRBJ2-5, with D possibly being TRBD1 (7 bases). V lost 1 base and J 5 bases, leaving 14 bases between the germline ends. The CDR3 sequence is 15 residues long. Per germline, CDR1 LGHDT and CDR2 YNNKEL (reference sequence). The CDR3 DNA sequence: TGTGCCAGCAGCCAAGTAGGAGGGGGCAAGGAGACCCAGTACTTC. It specifies CASSQVGGGKETQYF.

The chain joins TRBV7-8 to TRBJ2-7; 8 bases fit TRBD1. Germline V CDR1 and CDR2: SGHVS, FQNEAQ. This CDR3 is built from 17 residues. With V trimmed by 1 base and J by 6 bases, 14 bases remained unmatched. The CDR3 DNA reads as TGTGCCAGCAGCTTAGTTCCCCCCCTCACAGGGGGTCCCGAGCAGTACTTC. This sequence encodes CASSLVPPLTGGPEQYF.

This clone occurred a few times. The CDR3 loop is CASSETETGDNGYTF. Here the CDR3 DNA reads TGTGCCAGCAGTGAAACAGAGACAGGGGACAATGGCTACACCTTC. The rearrangement links TRBV6-4 to TRBJ1-2; 8 nucleotides align to TRBD1. CDR1 MRHNA and CDR2 SNTAGT come from the germline V gene. The trim removed 3 bases at V and 6 bases at J, leaving 9 bases unmatched. The CDR3 is 15 residues long.

This chain connects TRBV20-1 to TRBJ2-1; D remains unclear. This CDR3 comprises 11 residues. The V gene's germline CDR1 is DFQATT and CDR2 SNEGSKA (reference sequence). The germline V and J ends were trimmed by 3 bases and 13 bases, with 13 bases remaining between them. CDR3 bases: TGCAGTGCTAGTGTTTCGAACACTCAGTTCTTC. Encoded protein: CSASVSNTQFF.

The chain is built from TRBV7-3 and TRBJ1-1; D remains ambiguous. This CDR3 is built from 11 residues. V was trimmed by 1 base and J by 12 bases, leaving 9 bases between them. Germline V gene lookup returns CDR1 SGHTA and CDR2 FQGTGA. The CDR3 coding sequence is TGTGCCAGCAGCTTAAGTCTTGTCTCTTTCTTT. Residues: CASSLSLVSFF.

This chain uses TRBV25-1 with TRBJ1-1; D might be TRBD1 (6 bases). Germline CDR1 and CDR2: MGHDK and SYGVNS. V lost 3 bases and J lost 0, with 14 bases in between. This CDR3 spans 16 amino acids. CDR3 sequence reads: CASSDHLEGVNTEAFF. DNA of the CDR3: TGTGCCAGCAGTGACCATCTAGAGGGGGTGAACACTGAAGCTTTCTTT.

The rearrangement links TRBV28 to TRBJ1-3; D remains ambiguous. The V gene's germline CDR1 is MDHEN and CDR2 SYDVKM. The CDR3 loop spans 14 amino acids. The V gene lost 6 bases and the J gene lost 0 bases, with 9 bases spanning the gap. CDR3 coding DNA: TGTGCCAGCAGCCCTTCAGGCTCTGGAAACACCATATATTTT. Protein: CASSPSGSGNTIYF.

This rearrangement joins TRBV5-1 to TRBJ2-1, with D hard to call. Germline CDR1 SGHRS, CDR2 YFSETQ. This CDR3 is 14 amino acids long. Trimming took off 1 base at V and 4 bases at J, with 9 bases between the two ends. The CDR3 here is CASSLSSQYNEQFF. In DNA, the CDR3 is TGCGCCAGCAGCTTGTCCTCTCAATACAATGAGCAGTTCTTC.

The rearrangement joins TRBV5-1 to TRBJ2-4; a possible D gene is TRBD2 (5 bases). Trimming left V 0 bases short and J 0 bases short, with 13 bases between. Germline CDR1 is SGHRS and CDR2 is YFSETQ. The CDR3 has 17 amino acids. CDR3 DNA sequence: TGCGCCAGCAGCTTGGCCGGGGATCGCGTAGCCAAAAACATTCAGTACTTC. This codes for CASSLAGDRVAKNIQYF.

The rearrangement uses TRBV6-5 and TRBJ1-1; D not certain. V lost 0 bases and J lost 1, with 9 bases in between. The CDR3 contains 15 residues. Germline V gene sequence: CDR1 MNHEY, CDR2 SVGAGI. CDR3 protein: CASSYSGRKNTEAFF. CDR3 nucleotides: TGTGCCAGCAGTTACTCGGGCAGAAAGAACACTGAAGCTTTCTTT.

This sequence joins TRBV9 and TRBJ1-2; the D is unclear. Trimming stripped 0 bases from V and 2 bases from J, with 14 bases between. Germline lookup yields CDR1 SGDLS and CDR2 YYNGEE. The CDR3 runs 16 residues. The CDR3 here is CASSVASRTDNYGYTF. The CDR3 DNA is TGTGCCAGCAGCGTAGCCTCTCGGACGGACAACTATGGCTACACCTTC.

The CDR3 DNA is TGCGCCAGCAGCCAACAGCCCCCTATGGGAGGAAACACCATATATTTT. It is translated as CASSQQPPMGGNTIYF. The chain uses TRBV4-3 and TRBJ1-3; D is unclear. V dropped 2 bases and J dropped 4 bases, with 15 bases sitting between them. The CDR3 is made up of 16 amino acids. Germline CDR1 reads LGHNA; CDR2 reads YSLEER.

The chain employs TRBV7-2 and TRBJ1-5, with D tentatively TRBD1 (5 bases). Per germline, CDR1 SGHTA and CDR2 FQGNSA. The CDR3 has 13 residues. V lost 5 bases and J lost 6, with 11 bases in between. The CDR3 protein is CASSARRGQPQHF. CDR3 DNA sequence: TGTGCCAGCAGCGCGAGAAGGGGTCAGCCCCAGCATTTT.

With respect to this clone: At one end, the junction sequence differs from germline, possibly due to a read error. The chain combines TRBV7-9 with TRBJ1-1; possibly TRBD1 for D (6 bases). Germline CDR1 SEHNR, CDR2 FQNEAQ (reference sequence). The CDR3 spans 14 residues. The CDR3 here is CASNLGRGFSEAFF. CDR3 DNA: TGTGCCAGCAACTTAGGCAGGGGATTCTCTGAAGCTTTCTTT.

The CDR3 DNA reads as TGTGCCAGCAGCTTACGTGGAGGGGGCTCCTACGAGCAGTACTTC. This gives the protein CASSLRGGGSYEQYF. The rearrangement links TRBV7-2 to TRBJ2-7; D assignment may be TRBD1 or TRBD2 (6 bases each). V was clipped by 2 bases and J by 0 bases, with 11 bases between them. This CDR3 is built from 15 residues. The germline V gene encodes CDR1 SGHTA and CDR2 FQGNSA.

Here the CDR3 reads CASSSKLNRDSDGYTF. CDR3 coding DNA: TGCGCCAGCAGCTCCAAATTAAACCGGGACAGCGATGGCTACACCTTC. V and J are TRBV5-1 and TRBJ1-2; 7 bases are a match to TRBD1. The CDR3 contains 16 residues. CDR1 and CDR2 from the germline V gene are SGHRS and YFSETQ. V shed 3 bases and J 6 bases; nucleotides not matched to a gene: 14.

The chain joins TRBV7-9 to TRBJ2-1; 7 nucleotides align to TRBD2. Germline V gene lookup returns CDR1 SEHNR and CDR2 FQNEAQ (reference sequence). The CDR3 has 14 residues. Germline trimming cut 2 bases from V and 7 bases from J; bases unmatched to any gene: 5. The CDR3 loop reads CASSLSLANNEQFF. CDR3 DNA: TGTGCCAGCAGCTTATCACTAGCGAATAATGAGCAGTTCTTC.

CDR3 in amino acids: CASSRGSGGGHSNQPQHF. CDR3 nucleotides: TGTGCCAGCAGCCGGGGGTCTGGGGGCGGGCACAGCAATCAGCCCCAGCATTTT. The rearrangement uses TRBV11-2 and TRBJ1-5; D may be TRBD1 (6 bases). Germline CDR1 SGHAT, CDR2 FQNNGV. This CDR3 is built from 18 residues. V was pared by 5 bases and J by 1 base, with 21 bases between.

This clone was picked up one time. This sequence joins TRBV24-1 and TRBJ2-3, with D perhaps matching TRBD1 (6 bases). Looked up from germline, CDR1 is KGHDR and CDR2 is SFDVKD. This CDR3 region has 13 residues. With 3 bases removed from V and 6 bases from J, the gap between germline ends came to 9 bases. DNA of the CDR3: TGTGCCACCAGTGATCGGGACAAGGATACGCAGTATTTT. Translated, it gives CATSDRDKDTQYF.

V is TRBV18 and J is TRBJ2-1; the D gene is possibly TRBD2 (6 bases). The CDR3 spans 15 residues. Germline V gene data show CDR1 as KGHSH and CDR2 as LQKENI. Trimming cost V 1 base and J 5 bases, with 12 bases left between them. DNA for the CDR3: TGTGCCAGCTCACCACTCCCAGCGGGTGACAATGAGCAGTTCTTC. This encodes CASSPLPAGDNEQFF.

The rearrangement links TRBV6-5 to TRBJ1-6; D remains unclear. CDR3 length equals 14 residues. CDR1 and CDR2 from the germline V gene are MNHEY and SVGAGI. Trimming removed 2 bases from V and 7 bases from J, with 9 bases in between. The CDR3 loop is CASSYGGSNSPLHF. Here the CDR3 DNA reads TGTGCCAGCAGTTACGGAGGGTCGAATTCACCCCTCCACTTT.

V is TRBV7-2 and J is TRBJ1-2; no definite D call. This CDR3 is 16 amino acids long. Germline V gene sequence: CDR1 SGHTA, CDR2 FQGNSA. V was clipped by 4 bases and J by 1 base, with 16 bases between them. CDR3 protein: CASSSNGYPLNYGYTF. The CDR3 DNA is TGTGCCAGCAGCTCAAACGGTTACCCGCTTAACTATGGCTACACCTTC.

The V call is TRBV7-2, the J call TRBJ1-6; TRBD1 is a possible D gene (6 bases). With 2 bases removed from V and 6 bases from J, the gap between germline ends came to 23 bases. Germline V lookup: CDR1 SGHTA, CDR2 FQGNSA. The CDR3 length is 19 residues. The CDR3 spells CASSLLPAGQTTANSPLHF. Here the CDR3 DNA reads TGTGCCAGCAGCTTACTACCCGCAGGACAGACCACCGCTAATTCACCCCTCCACTTT.

The V gene is TRBV6-2 or TRBV6-3, the J gene TRBJ2-1; 7 bases fit TRBD2. There are 19 residues in the CDR3. V was pared by 8 bases and J by 4 bases, with 23 bases of the junction left unmatched. CDR1 is MNHEY, CDR2 SVGEGT, per germline. The CDR3 here is CASRWNPWGGGMRYNEQFF. CDR3 bases: TGTGCCAGCCGTTGGAACCCTTGGGGGGGAGGGATGAGATACAATGAGCAGTTCTTC.

V is TRBV29-1 and J is TRBJ2-1; D remains unclear. The V and J ends lost 0 bases and 4 bases respectively, with 13 bases between them. The CDR3 length is 15 residues. Germline CDR1 is SQVTM and CDR2 is ANQGSEA. CDR3 loop: CSVEDPAPEYNEQFF. The CDR3 DNA sequence: TGCAGCGTTGAAGACCCAGCGCCGGAATACAATGAGCAGTTCTTC.

The rearrangement uses TRBV19 and TRBJ2-7, with unresolved D. Germline CDR1 reads LNHDA; CDR2 reads SQIVND (reference sequence). The CDR3 spans 9 residues. V was shortened by 7 bases and J by 8 bases, with 6 bases between the two germline ends. The CDR3 spells CASKYQQYF. As DNA, the CDR3 is TGTGCCAGTAAGTATCAGCAGTACTTC.

This clone turned up a few times. V is TRBV12-3 or TRBV12-4 and J is TRBJ2-7; D unresolved. Trimming stripped 8 bases from V and 3 bases from J, with 2 bases between. This CDR3 comprises 9 residues. The CDR3 here is CASGYEQYF. The CDR3 DNA is TGTGCCAGCGGCTACGAGCAGTACTTC.

The gene calls are TRBV9 and TRBJ1-2; no clear D gene. Looked up from germline, CDR1 is SGDLS and CDR2 is YYNGEE. The CDR3 has 14 residues. The V and J ends lost 0 bases and 4 bases respectively, with 10 bases between them. CDR3 protein: CASSVVGPGYGYTF. The CDR3 DNA reads TGTGCCAGCAGCGTAGTAGGACCGGGCTATGGCTACACCTTC.

The chain carries TRBV11-2 and TRBJ1-1; D uncertain. V lost 1 base, J lost 2 bases, and 5 bases lay in between. Germline-derived CDR1 and CDR2 are SGHAT and FQNNGV. The CDR3 totals 13 residues. CDR3: CASSLGSNTEAFF. DNA of the CDR3: TGTGCCAGCAGCTTAGGCTCAAACACTGAAGCTTTCTTT.